These 30 T cell receptor beta chains came from one sample sequenced in a study of T-cell memory formation after mild COVID-19. TCRdb re-called the 5' RACE reads with MiXCR, one entry per CDR3 protein. The table includes approximately 100,000 distinct CDR3 sequences, around an eighth detected once. The sample was PBMCs or a T cell subset sorted from them (not recorded which). Receptor source: an adult woman who had mild COVID-19 (a few samples of this study predate the infection). Cell type and time point are not known.

This clonotype was observed a few times. V is TRBV30 and J is TRBJ2-1; D is perhaps TRBD2 (5 bases). With 5 bases removed from V and 1 base from J, the gap between germline ends came to 9 bases. The germline CDR1 and CDR2 sequences are GTSNPN and SVGIG (reference sequence). This CDR3 region has 13 residues. This chain's CDR3 is CAWEGESYNEQFF. For the CDR3, the DNA is TGTGCCTGGGAGGGAGAGTCCTACAATGAGCAGTTCTTC.

This clonotype was seen a few times. V is TRBV5-1 and J is TRBJ1-2; D may be TRBD1 (6 bases). V was trimmed by 4 bases and J by 4 bases, leaving 14 bases between them. Germline loops: CDR1 SGHRS, CDR2 YFSETQ. The CDR3 is made up of 14 amino acids. The CDR3 here is CASSETGGAYGYTF. DNA of the CDR3: TGCGCCAGCAGCGAGACCGGGGGGGCCTATGGCTACACCTTC. Full variable domain (missing parts from reference TRBV5-1 and TRBJ1-2): KAGVTQTPRYLIKTRGQQVTLSCSPISGHRSVSWYQQTPGQGLQFLFEYFSETQRNKGNFPGRFSGRQFSNSRSEMNVSTLELGDSALYLCASSETGGAYGYTFGSGTRLTVV.

The chain joins TRBV10-3 to TRBJ2-1; possible D gene TRBD2, 6 bases. V dropped 2 bases and J dropped 7 bases, with 15 bases sitting between them. The CDR3 is 15 residues long. The germline V gene has CDR1 ENHRY and CDR2 SYGVKD. In nucleotides, the CDR3 is TGTGCCATCAGTGAGGGGACTCTCGTAGGTAATGAGCAGTTCTTC. Amino acid sequence: CAISEGTLVGNEQFF.

The chain links TRBV12-3 or TRBV12-4 to TRBJ2-5, with 7 bases aligning to TRBD1. The CDR3 is made up of 17 amino acids. Trimming took 6 bases from V and 2 from J; bases not matched to a gene: 15. The CDR3 here is CASSPGQIGRTQETQYF. The CDR3 DNA sequence: TGTGCCAGCAGCCCGGGACAGATCGGGCGGACACAAGAGACCCAGTACTTC.

The chain joins TRBV29-1 to TRBJ2-3; 8 nucleotides line up with TRBD2. Germline CDR1 and CDR2: SQVTM and ANQGSEA. This CDR3 is built from 15 residues. Trimming removed 2 bases from V and 2 bases from J; junction bases left unmatched: 6. The CDR3 DNA sequence: TGCAGCGTTGAATACACTAGCGGCCTCACAGATACGCAGTATTTT. Translating it yields CSVEYTSGLTDTQYF.

This chain connects TRBV7-6 to TRBJ2-1; 10 bases align to TRBD2. The CDR3 totals 14 residues. V gave up 5 bases and J gave up 4 bases; unmatched junction bases: 2. Looked up from germline, CDR1 is SGHVS and CDR2 is FNYEAQ. The CDR3 DNA reads as TGTGCCAGCAGCCGTAGCGGGGGGTACAATGAGCAGTTCTTC. It codes for CASSRSGGYNEQFF.

This clonotype has ten or more counts. The rearrangement uses TRBV5-1 and TRBJ1-2, with D perhaps matching TRBD1 (6 bases). Germline CDR1 SGHRS, CDR2 YFSETQ. The CDR3 is made up of 14 amino acids. Trimming took 0 bases from V and 4 from J, leaving 10 bases between them. For the CDR3, the DNA is TGCGCCAGCAGCTTGGCGGGACACCGCTATGGCTACACCTTC. It codes for CASSLAGHRYGYTF.

The sample holds many counts of this clonotype. The chain links TRBV7-9 to TRBJ2-1, with TRBD2 matching 7 bases. Germline assignment: CDR1 SEHNR and CDR2 FQNEAQ (reference sequence). CDR3 length: 13 residues. J was trimmed by 10 bases and V by 1 base; bases with no gene match: 4. The CDR3 sequence is CASSLGATSEQFF. Written as DNA, the CDR3 is TGTGCCAGCAGCTTAGGGGCGACTAGCGAGCAGTTCTTC.

The J gene is TRBJ1-5, the V gene TRBV2; TRBD1 is a possible D gene (6 bases). Looked up from germline, CDR1 is SNHLY and CDR2 is FYNNEI. Trimming took off 2 bases at V and 7 bases at J, with 12 bases between the two ends. The CDR3 spans 14 residues. The CDR3 DNA reads as TGTGCCAGCAGTGAATACAGGGCAAGACAGCCCCAGCATTTT. Encoded protein: CASSEYRARQPQHF.

Only a few counts were recorded for this clonotype. This chain links TRBV4-2 with TRBJ2-7; D perhaps matches TRBD2 (6 bases). The germline gives CDR1 LGHNA, CDR2 YNFKEQ. V lost 1 base and J 4 bases, leaving 11 bases between the germline ends. CDR3 length: 14 amino acids. The chain's CDR3 is CASSQGWGEYEQYF. The DNA for the CDR3 is TGTGCCAGCAGCCAAGGTTGGGGGGAGTACGAGCAGTACTTC.

This chain uses TRBV7-9 with TRBJ1-3; D is unclear. V dropped 3 bases and J dropped 0 bases, with 9 bases sitting between them. The CDR3 has 15 amino acids. Germline V gives CDR1 SEHNR, CDR2 FQNEAQ (reference sequence). CDR3 loop: CASSLPGSSGNTIYF. CDR3 nucleotide sequence: TGTGCCAGCAGCTTGCCGGGAAGCTCTGGAAACACCATATATTTT. The full variable domain, in which reference TRBV7-9 and TRBJ1-3 provide the parts outside the CDR3, is DTGVSQNPRHKITKRGQNVTFRCDPISEHNRLYWYRQTLGQGPEFLTYFQNEAQLEKSRLLSDRFSAERPKGSFSTLEIQRTEQGDSAMYLCASSLPGSSGNTIYFGEGSWLTVV.

This clonotype has more than one count but fewer than ten. The chain is built from TRBV4-2 and TRBJ1-2; 9 nucleotides align to TRBD1. Trimming at V came to 2 bases and at J to 6 bases, leaving 16 bases not matched to a gene. Germline CDR1 is LGHNA and CDR2 is YNFKEQ. CDR3 length: 18 amino acids. CDR3 bases: TGTGCCAGCAGCCAACTCCCGGGACAGGGTGGTAGTCCCAATGGCTACACCTTC. Translated, it gives CASSQLPGQGGSPNGYTF.

The rearrangement joins TRBV20-1 to TRBJ2-7, with D perhaps matching TRBD1 (6 bases). The ends were cut back, 2 bases at V and 6 bases at J, with 17 bases in the middle. Germline CDR1 reads DFQATT; CDR2 reads SNEGSKA (reference sequence). This CDR3 region has 14 residues. CDR3 protein: CSARTRAGVREQYF. The DNA for the CDR3 is TGCAGTGCTAGAACTCGGGCAGGGGTGCGCGAGCAGTACTTC.

This clonotype has only a few counts. This chain links TRBV7-6 with TRBJ2-7; 7 nucleotides align to TRBD1. There are 14 residues in the CDR3. V lost 5 bases to trimming and J lost 3 bases; unmatched junction nucleotides: 7. Germline CDR1 is SGHVS and CDR2 is FNYEAQ. The CDR3 region has the DNA TGTGCCAGCAGCCCGGGGACAGTGTACTACGAGCAGTACTTC. Protein sequence: CASSPGTVYYEQYF.

The chain couples TRBV9 to TRBJ2-4; D is uncertain. V was trimmed by 4 bases and J by 1 base, leaving 9 bases between them. The germline V gene encodes CDR1 SGDLS and CDR2 YYNGEE. The CDR3 loop spans 14 amino acids. CDR3 region: CASSSQDAKNIQYF. Written as DNA, the CDR3 is TGTGCCAGCAGCTCGCAGGACGCCAAAAACATTCAGTACTTC.

This clonotype was seen a handful of times. The chain combines TRBV24-1 with TRBJ1-2, with D possibly TRBD1 on 5 matching bases. Germline values: CDR1 KGHDR, CDR2 SFDVKD. The V end lost 6 bases, the J end lost 2 bases, and 6 bases lay between the germline ends. CDR3 size: 12 residues. The CDR3 loop reads CATSPGNYGYTF. The CDR3 nucleotides read TGTGCCACCAGTCCAGGGAACTATGGCTACACCTTC.

The genes are TRBV29-1 and TRBJ1-2; D is perhaps TRBD1 (5 bases). V lost 5 bases and J 7 bases, leaving 17 bases between the germline ends. The CDR3 totals 13 residues. The germline gives CDR1 SQVTM, CDR2 ANQGSEA. For the CDR3, the DNA is TGCAGCGTTCCAGGGACGGGCCTGTCTGGCTACACCTTC. It yields the protein CSVPGTGLSGYTF.

This chain connects TRBV20-1 to TRBJ1-1; 10 nucleotides agree with TRBD1. The V and J ends lost 7 bases and 7 bases, in that order; junction bases with no gene match: 9. This CDR3 comprises 13 residues. Germline-derived CDR1 and CDR2 are DFQATT and SNEGSKA (reference sequence). CDR3 sequence reads: CSDNPGTGVEAFF. CDR3 DNA: TGCAGTGATAACCCCGGGACAGGGGTTGAAGCTTTCTTT.

Ten or more counts support this clonotype. V and J are TRBV12-3 or TRBV12-4 and TRBJ2-3; TRBD2 matches at 8 bases. V lost 2 bases, J lost 0 bases, and 10 bases stayed unmatched. CDR3 length: 18 residues. Here the CDR3 DNA reads TGTGCCAGCAGTTTATTGGGGCACGGGGGGGCTAGCACAGATACGCAGTATTTT. Protein product: CASSLLGHGGASTDTQYF.

This clonotype was seen a handful of times. The genes are TRBV4-1 and TRBJ2-1; 9 nucleotides align to TRBD1. Trimming cost V 0 bases and J 4 bases; bases outside gene matches: 4. There are 16 residues in the CDR3. Germline V gene sequence: CDR1 MGHRA, CDR2 YSYEKL. CDR3 sequence reads: CASSQDKGQGYNEQFF. The CDR3 bases are TGCGCCAGCAGCCAAGATAAGGGACAGGGTTACAATGAGCAGTTCTTC.

This clonotype was seen a handful of times. The chain carries TRBV2 and TRBJ2-2; D call uncertain. The CDR3 is 11 residues long. V lost 3 bases to trimming and J lost 6 bases, with 2 bases between them. The V gene's germline CDR1 is SNHLY and CDR2 FYNNEI. The CDR3: CASSDPGELFF. As DNA, the CDR3 is TGTGCCAGCAGTGACCCCGGGGAGCTGTTTTTT.

The rearrangement links TRBV9 to TRBJ2-1; TRBD1 matches 7 bases. Germline loops: CDR1 SGDLS, CDR2 YYNGEE. Losses at the gene ends were 3 bases for V and 0 bases for J; bases not matched to a gene: 3. The CDR3 spans 15 residues. The CDR3 sequence is CASSETGISYNEQFF. The CDR3 DNA sequence: TGTGCCAGCAGCGAGACAGGGATCTCCTACAATGAGCAGTTCTTC. The full variable domain, rest sourced from reference TRBV9 and TRBJ2-1, is DSGVTQTPKHLITATGQRVTLRCSPRSGDLSVYWYQQSLDQGLQFLIQYYNGEERAKGNILERFSAQQFPDLHSELNLSSLELGDSALYFCASSETGISYNEQFFGPGTRLTVL.

The chain links TRBV10-3 to TRBJ1-2; D remains unclear. Trimming cost V 2 bases and J 3 bases, with 7 bases left between them. The CDR3 has 13 amino acids. Germline V gives CDR1 ENHRY, CDR2 SYGVKD. The CDR3 sequence is CAISEDEDYGYTF. For the CDR3, the DNA is TGTGCCATCAGTGAGGATGAGGACTATGGCTACACCTTC.

The table lists this clonotype with a few counts. This chain links TRBV12-3 or TRBV12-4 with TRBJ2-1; D is possibly TRBD1 (6 bases). The length of the CDR3 is 14 residues. V was shortened by 8 bases and J by 8 bases, with 19 bases between the two germline ends. CDR3 in DNA: TGTGCCAGCGAGGGGGAAGAGGGTGGCGATGAGCAGTTCTTC. Translated, it gives CASEGEEGGDEQFF.

The table lists this clonotype with a few counts. The chain combines TRBV4-1 with TRBJ1-2; a possible D gene is TRBD1 (6 bases). The germline V and J ends were trimmed by 2 bases and 2 bases, with 9 bases remaining between them. This CDR3 has 14 residues. Germline V gene data show CDR1 as MGHRA and CDR2 as YSYEKL. CDR3 in DNA: TGCGCCAGCAGCCAACAGGGGACCAACTATGGCTACACCTTC. It is translated as CASSQQGTNYGYTF.

This clonotype was counted a few times. The chain uses TRBV29-1 and TRBJ1-2; 8 positions agree with TRBD1. Trimming took 3 bases from V and 5 from J; bases not matched to a gene: 5. Germline CDR1 and CDR2: SQVTM and ANQGSEA. CDR3 length equals 13 residues. CDR3 loop: CSVDRTGQYGYTF. The CDR3 nucleotides are TGCAGCGTTGACAGGACAGGGCAATATGGCTACACCTTC.

This clonotype was detected ten times or more. The genes are TRBV11-2 and TRBJ1-1; D gene uncertain. This CDR3 is 15 amino acids long. V was trimmed by 0 bases and J by 5 bases, leaving 13 bases between them. From germline, CDR1 is SGHAT and CDR2 FQNNGV. Written as DNA, the CDR3 is TGTGCCAGCAGCTTAGATAGGCGCCTCGGAACTGAAGCTTTCTTT. This translates into CASSLDRRLGTEAFF.

Ten or more counts support this clonotype. The chain employs TRBV7-9 and TRBJ2-5; perhaps D is TRBD1 or TRBD2 (5 bases each). In germline, CDR1 is SEHNR, CDR2 FQNEAQ (reference sequence). V gave up 5 bases and J gave up 2 bases, with 15 bases separating them. This CDR3 has 15 residues. CDR3 coding DNA: TGTGCCAGCAGCCTCCCCGGGACCACACAAGAGACCCAGTACTTC. This codes for CASSLPGTTQETQYF.

In its sample, this clonotype was seen a few times. DNA of the CDR3: TGCAGTGCTAGCCCGGGACACCCCTACCCAGGAAGAGCTAATGAAAAACTGTTTTTT. Residues: CSASPGHPYPGRANEKLFF. The chain carries TRBV20-1 and TRBJ1-4, with a tentative D call TRBD1 (6 bases). V lost 3 bases and J lost 3, with 26 bases in between. This CDR3 is 19 amino acids long. Per germline, CDR1 DFQATT and CDR2 SNEGSKA (reference sequence).

This clonotype was seen ten or more times. The V and J genes are TRBV5-1 and TRBJ2-7; TRBD2 agrees at 9 bases. Trimming at V came to 3 bases and at J to 6 bases, leaving 10 bases not matched to a gene. The length of the CDR3 is 15 residues. The germline gives CDR1 SGHRS, CDR2 YFSETQ. The CDR3 spells CASSSTGTSIREQYF. CDR3 coding DNA: TGCGCCAGCAGCTCAACCGGGACTAGCATCCGCGAGCAGTACTTC.